Given below is one T cell receptor beta chain in context. What it binds is unknown. Exclusion followed for patients with uncontrolled infection, other autoimmune disease, pregnancy or lactation. In making diagnoses, clinical symptoms, serum thyroxine and TRAb, thyroid ultrasound and orbital computed tomography were all used. The data stem from a study of T cells in Graves' hyperthyroidism and ophthalmopathy. Study findings and constraints: Through a model of 13 V-J features, ophthalmopathy was separated from stable hyperthyroidism.

Amplification of TCR beta CDR3 regions was performed using RNA transcripts as template. Initially, a first-round RT-PCR of the TCR CDR3 employed the HTBI primer set. Using its own MiXCR run on the multiplex PCR reads, TCRdb lists one record per CDR3 protein. The sample has approximately 640,000 distinct CDR3 sequences; 45% are singletons. With 6 bases removed from V and 14 bases from J, the gap between germline ends came to 28 bases. The CDR3 is made up of 16 amino acids. Germline V lookup: CDR1 SNHLY, CDR2 FYNNEI. Source material: peripheral blood or thyroid tissue (not recorded which). This receptor was taken from an adult man with Graves' disease, either hyperthyroidism or ophthalmopathy (not recorded which). The rearrangement joins TRBV2 to TRBJ1-4; D ambiguous. CDR3 nucleotide sequence: TGTGCCAGCAGCTCCGCCCCCGTCCTAGCGGGAGGGAGGCTGTTTTTT. It specifies CASSSAPVLAGGRLFF.